Below are 21 T cell receptor beta chains sequenced from a single sample in a study of T cell responses to AZD1222 COVID-19 vaccine. The protocol was immunoSEQ multiplex PCR, while the TCRdb copy is restricted to in-frame clones and leaves out a portion. The data contain about 110,000 clones, 70% to 90% of them singletons. Here the sequenced sample was peripheral blood, taken on day 0 of AZD1222 vaccination. These receptors all come from an adult in good health.

The chain combines TRBV24-1 with TRBJ2-7; D uncertain. Germline V lookup: CDR1 KGHDR, CDR2 SFDVKD. The CDR3 totals 15 residues. Between the trimmed V and J ends, which lost 3 bases and 3 bases, there was a span of 14 bases. CDR3 amino acids: CATSDPHRSSYEQYF. In DNA form, the CDR3 reads TGTGCCACCAGTGATCCACACCGATCCAGCTACGAGCAGTACTTC.

The chain is built from TRBV5-1 and TRBJ1-5; D is unresolved. Trimming removed 4 bases at V and 0 bases at J, with 17 bases between. The CDR3 has 17 residues. The germline gives CDR1 SGHRS, CDR2 YFSETQ. The CDR3 nucleotides read TGCGCCAGCAGCCGGGAACCTAGCGCTTATAGCAATCAGCCCCAGCATTTT. This gives the protein CASSREPSAYSNQPQHF.

The chain recombines TRBV6-2 or TRBV6-3 with TRBJ2-3; D is perhaps TRBD1 or TRBD2 (5 bases each). Germline CDR1 reads MNHEY; CDR2 reads SVGEGT. V lost 8 bases, J lost 4 bases, and 16 bases lay in between. The CDR3 is 14 residues long. Here the CDR3 reads CASGRGLEADTQYF. For the CDR3, the DNA is TGTGCCAGCGGCCGGGGCCTAGAGGCAGATACGCAGTATTTT.

The rearrangement uses TRBV4-3 and TRBJ2-1; 9 positions agree with TRBD2. This CDR3 is built from 18 residues. The germline gives CDR1 LGHNA, CDR2 YSLEER. V was pared by 0 bases and J by 0 bases, with 6 bases of the junction left unmatched. This CDR3 is CASSQDPSGASSYNEQFF. DNA for the CDR3: TGCGCCAGCAGCCAAGACCCTAGCGGGGCCAGCTCCTACAATGAGCAGTTCTTC.

This sequence joins TRBV7-3 and TRBJ1-3, with TRBD1 matching over 8 bases. Trimming took 2 bases from V and 0 from J; bases not matched to a gene: 6. The germline V gene encodes CDR1 SGHTA and CDR2 FQGTGA. The CDR3 length is 17 residues. The DNA of the CDR3 is TGTGCCAGCAGCTTAGGAGGACAGGGCAACTCTGGAAACACCATATATTTT. Translation: CASSLGGQGNSGNTIYF.

The V call is TRBV18, the J call TRBJ2-7; D is unclear. This CDR3 has 15 residues. Germline V CDR1 and CDR2: KGHSH, LQKENI. With 6 bases removed from V and 0 bases from J, the gap between germline ends came to 15 bases. CDR3 region: CASSPISTGSYEQYF. The CDR3 region has the DNA TGTGCCAGCTCCCCAATCTCGACCGGCTCCTACGAGCAGTACTTC.

The rearrangement joins TRBV7-2 to TRBJ2-7; 7 positions agree with TRBD1. The CDR3 sequence is 16 residues long. Germline loops: CDR1 SGHTA, CDR2 FQGNSA. J was trimmed by 2 bases and V by 1 base; bases with no gene match: 8. The CDR3 spells CASSLVAGTATYEQYF. The CDR3 region has the DNA TGTGCCAGCAGCTTAGTCGCTGGGACAGCGACCTACGAGCAGTACTTC.

V is TRBV12-2 and J is TRBJ2-3; TRBD2 reflects the table's D call only, with no check against the DNA. TRBV12-2 is a recognized pseudogene. The CDR3 is 12 amino acids. CDR3 loop: CASRSCTDTQYF. In nucleotides, the CDR3 is TGTGCAAGTCGCTCCTGCACAGATACGCAGTATTTT.

V gene TRBV5-1 combines with J gene TRBJ1-1; a possible D gene is TRBD1 (5 bases). The CDR3 has 14 residues. The germline V gene has CDR1 SGHRS and CDR2 YFSETQ. The V gene lost 2 bases and the J gene lost 4 bases, with 12 bases spanning the gap. CDR3 nucleotides: TGCGCCAGCAGCTTTGGGGGTATAGGCACTGAAGCTTTCTTT. This gives the protein CASSFGGIGTEAFF.

The CDR3 is CASTGMNTEAFF. CDR3 bases: TGTGCCAGCACTGGAATGAACACTGAAGCTTTCTTT. The chain joins TRBV2 to TRBJ1-1; D is uncertain. Germline loops: CDR1 SNHLY, CDR2 FYNNEI. The CDR3 contains 12 residues. The V end lost 7 bases, the J end lost 0 bases, and 6 bases lay between the germline ends.

The genes are TRBV7-3 and TRBJ2-7; 9 nucleotides agree with TRBD2. Germline CDR1 reads SGHTA; CDR2 reads FQGTGA. The CDR3 is 15 amino acids. Unmatched junction bases numbered 7, after V lost 1 base and J lost 6 bases. The CDR3 is CASSLSGGVRSEQYF. In DNA, the CDR3 is TGTGCCAGCAGCTTAAGCGGGGGGGTACGATCCGAGCAGTACTTC.

In this sample, this clone turned up once. The chain combines TRBV18 with TRBJ1-3; 8 nucleotides agree with TRBD1. The trim removed 2 bases at V and 0 bases at J, leaving 3 bases unmatched. The CDR3 loop spans 16 amino acids. Germline CDR1 and CDR2: KGHSH and LQKENI. The CDR3, as DNA: TGTGCCAGCTCACCATCTGGACAGGGCTCTGGAAACACCATATATTTT. As protein: CASSPSGQGSGNTIYF.

The V call is TRBV3-1 (or the pseudogene TRBV3-2), the J call TRBJ1-2; D is ambiguous. Trimming pared 4 bases from V and 2 bases from J, leaving 14 bases between. There are 15 residues in the CDR3. Germline CDR1 is LGHDT and CDR2 is YNNKEL (reference sequence). DNA of the CDR3: TGTGCCAGCAGCCCCCTCAGGACTCTGAACTATGGCTACACCTTC. Amino acids: CASSPLRTLNYGYTF.

The rearrangement uses TRBV6-2 or TRBV6-3 and TRBJ1-6; the match to TRBD1 covers 9 bases. J was trimmed by 9 bases and V by 6 bases; bases with no gene match: 12. The CDR3 sequence is 16 residues long. Germline-derived CDR1 and CDR2 are MNHEY and SVGEGT. The CDR3 nucleotides read TGTGCCAGCAGCTGGACAGGGGCTGGGCCAATTTCACCCCTCCACTTT. It translates to CASSWTGAGPISPLHF.

The chain is built from TRBV29-1 and TRBJ2-1, with TRBD2 identical over 7 bases. There are 16 residues in the CDR3. V lost 3 bases, J lost 1 base, and 9 bases stayed unmatched. CDR1 and CDR2 from the germline V gene are SQVTM and ANQGSEA. CDR3 residues: CSVEGVGGVSYNEQFF. Written as DNA, the CDR3 is TGCAGCGTTGAGGGCGTTGGGGGGGTGTCCTACAATGAGCAGTTCTTC.

The chain has TRBV9 and TRBJ1-2; 11 bases are shared with TRBD1. CDR1 is SGDLS and CDR2 is YYNGEE in the germline V gene. This CDR3 contains 15 residues. V lost 0 bases, J lost 7 bases, and 5 bases stayed unmatched. CDR3 sequence: CASSVARDRGSGYTF. Written as DNA, the CDR3 is TGTGCCAGCAGCGTAGCCAGGGACAGGGGGTCTGGCTACACCTTC.

The chain recombines TRBV7-3 with TRBJ1-2; 10 bases are shared with TRBD1. Germline CDR1 reads SGHTA; CDR2 reads FQGTGA. J was trimmed by 6 bases and V by 5 bases; bases with no gene match: 12. CDR3 size: 16 residues. This CDR3 reads CASSLLPPGTGDGYTF. DNA of the CDR3: TGTGCCAGCAGCCTCCTCCCACCGGGGACAGGGGATGGCTACACCTTC.

This chain joins TRBV30 and TRBJ1-2; a weak D match, TRBD1 (5 bases). V gave up 2 bases and J gave up 8 bases, with 15 bases separating them. CDR1 and CDR2 from the germline V gene are GTSNPN and SVGIG (reference sequence). This CDR3 comprises 13 residues. The CDR3 nucleotides read TGTGCCTGGAGTCGTCTGGGGGGTGCGGGCTACACCTTC. Translation: CAWSRLGGAGYTF.

The chain combines TRBV28 with TRBJ1-3; 10 bases agree with TRBD1. The V gene's germline CDR1 is MDHEN and CDR2 SYDVKM. The CDR3 covers 16 residues. V shed 5 bases and J 0 bases; nucleotides not matched to a gene: 4. CDR3 loop: CASSPTGGVSGNTIYF. The DNA for the CDR3 is TGTGCCAGCAGTCCGACAGGGGGCGTCTCTGGAAACACCATATATTTT.

The rearrangement links TRBV3-1 (or the pseudogene TRBV3-2) to TRBJ1-4, with 9 nucleotides matching TRBD1. Germline V gene lookup returns CDR1 LGHDT and CDR2 YNNKEL (reference sequence). CDR3 length: 15 amino acids. Trimming removed 2 bases from V and 6 bases from J; junction bases left unmatched: 4. CDR3 loop: CASSQTTGGDEKLFF. The CDR3, as DNA: TGTGCCAGCAGCCAAACCACAGGGGGCGATGAAAAACTGTTTTTT.

The genes are TRBV3-1 (or the pseudogene TRBV3-2) and TRBJ2-7; unclear D gene. The CDR3 extends over 10 amino acids. V lost 8 bases and J lost 1, with 3 bases in between. CDR1 and CDR2 from the germline V gene are LGHDT and YNNKEL (reference sequence). The CDR3 sequence is CASGSYEQYF. The CDR3 DNA reads as TGTGCCAGCGGGTCCTACGAGCAGTACTTC.